The clone carrying this T cell receptor beta chain was picked up a small number of times. Researchers made TCR beta libraries by using iRepertoire HTBI primers and running Arm-PCR on CDR3 regions. A single record per CDR3 protein comes from TCRdb applying MiXCR to the multiplex PCR reads. The data contain under 700,000 distinct CDR3 sequences, about 16% of them singletons. This sample stems from a study of regulatory T cells in long-lasting Graves disease. Time point indicated: newly diagnosed GD, antithyroid drugs for less than 3 months. There was RNA extracted from PBMCs, and the TCR library was made from it. The germline V and J ends were trimmed by 3 bases and 2 bases, with 7 bases remaining between them. The CDR3 is made up of 13 amino acids. In germline, CDR1 is MNHEY, CDR2 SMNVEV (reference sequence). This sample also appeared in a second study, on T cells in Graves' hyperthyroidism and ophthalmopathy.

This receptor was identified in a woman aged 35 to 60 with Graves disease. The chain has TRBV27 and TRBJ2-5; no clear D gene. The material was peripheral blood mononuclear cells (PBMCs), obtained at new diagnosis, from a patient treated with antithyroid drugs. The CDR3 loop is CASSFAGQETQYF. DNA for the CDR3: TGTGCCAGCAGTTTCGCCGGTCAAGAGACCCAGTACTTC.